A single sample gave rise to the 30 T cell receptor beta chains below, sequenced in a study of T cell clonality in common variable immunodeficiency. Their cognate antigens are unknown. Study-level results: Reportedly, TCR beta sequences from common variable immunodeficiency showed fewer deletions and N-nucleotide insertions.

The assay was immunoSEQ multiplex PCR, and TCRdb's table has in-frame clones only and misses some. Altogether 25,000 to 30,000 clones were found in the sample, and no singletons occur. Sequences were obtained from peripheral blood mononuclear cells. These TCRs come from a human donor with common variable immunodeficiency.

This clone was counted at least ten times. The missing CDR3 end, 3 residues past where the read stops, is filled in from the germline J gene. The chain is built from TRBV7-9 and TRBJ1-1, with 7 bases matching TRBD1. V lost 7 bases and J lost 4; bases outside the gene matches: 9. The CDR3 contains 14 residues. CDR1 SEHNR and CDR2 FQNEAQ come from the germline V gene (reference sequence). CDR3 loop: CASTETGSFTEAFF. CDR3 bases read: TGTGCCAGCACGGAGACAGGGAGTTTCACTGAA.

The sample holds many counts of this clone. The read halts 3 residues ahead of the CDR3 end, with the missing end drawn from the germline J gene. The chain recombines TRBV4-2 with TRBJ2-3; 7 nucleotides line up with TRBD2. The germline V gene has CDR1 LGHNA and CDR2 YNFKEQ. Unmatched junction bases numbered 6, after V lost 0 bases and J lost 3 bases. The CDR3 totals 16 residues. The CDR3 loop reads CASSQDWAGVTDTQYF. Incomplete CDR3 DNA: TGTGCCAGCAGCCAAGATTGGGCGGGAGTAACAGATACG.

In this sample, this clone turned up many times. The read is 3 residues too short to cover the CDR3 end, so that end is filled in from the germline J gene. This rearrangement joins TRBV29-1 to TRBJ2-6, with 8 bases that match TRBD1. The junction had 4 bases not matched to a gene; V was cut back by 6 bases and J by 3 bases. CDR3 length equals 14 residues. The germline V gene has CDR1 SQVTM and CDR2 ANQGSEA. The DNA read from the CDR3 is TGCAGCGTCACAGGGGGGATTGGGGCCAACGTC. It translates to CSVTGGIGANV. The whole CDR3 sequence reads CSVTGGIGANVLTF.

This clone was observed many times. From the germline J gene comes the end of the CDR3, since the read stops 3 residues before it. J is TRBJ2-7 and V is TRBV18; the match to TRBD2 covers 7 bases. The CDR3 runs 13 residues. Germline lookup yields CDR1 KGHSH and CDR2 LQKENI. V gave up 5 bases and J gave up 3 bases; unmatched junction bases: 4. The covered CDR3 bases are TGTGCCAGCTCAGCGGGGGTATTCTACGAG. Translated, it gives CASSAGVFYE. The full-length CDR3 reads as CASSAGVFYEQYF.

About this clone itself: The read halts 3 residues ahead of the CDR3 end, with the missing end drawn from the germline J gene. V is TRBV6-1 and J is TRBJ1-2; D might be TRBD1 (6 bases). The CDR3 is 15 amino acids. The germline V gene encodes CDR1 MNHNS and CDR2 SASEGT. Trimming removed 3 bases from V and 2 bases from J, with 13 bases in between. CDR3 DNA, as far as it was read: TGTGCCAGCAGTGAGAATCCGACAGGAAACTATGGC. Protein sequence: CASSENPTGNYG. The full CDR3 reads CASSENPTGNYGYTF.

This clone was seen repeatedly, ten times or more. Partial CDR3 DNA: TGTGCCAGCTCGAAACTAGCGGGAGGGCACAATGAG. Protein: CASSKLAGGHNE. The CDR3 in full is CASSKLAGGHNEQFF. The gene calls are TRBV18 and TRBJ2-1; 13 nucleotides match TRBD2. The read ends 3 residues shy of where the CDR3 ends; the end is completed using the germline J gene. The V gene end was trimmed by 6 bases and the J gene end by 5 bases; junction bases not matched to a gene: 4. There are 15 residues in the CDR3. Germline CDR1 is KGHSH and CDR2 is LQKENI.

This clone showed up many times. The observed sequence ends 3 residues before the CDR3 terminus, with the missing tail filled in from the germline J gene. The chain links TRBV19 to TRBJ1-1, with 8 bases matching TRBD1. V lost 10 bases and J lost 0; bases outside the gene matches: 10. CDR3 length: 15 residues. In germline, CDR1 is LNHDA, CDR2 SQIVND (reference sequence). Partial CDR3 DNA: TGTGCCACGACGGACAGGGCTCTCATGAACACTGAA. Translated: CATTDRALMNTE. The whole CDR3 protein reads CATTDRALMNTEAFF.

This clone occurred many times. The CDR3 is cut off 3 residues early in the read; its end comes from the germline J gene. This chain connects TRBV7-6 to TRBJ2-2; TRBD1 is a possible D gene (6 bases). Germline CDR1 and CDR2: SGHVS and FNYEAQ. The CDR3 has 16 residues. Trimming pared 5 bases from V and 4 bases from J, leaving 17 bases between. CDR3: CASSPTQGISTGELFF. The part of the CDR3 DNA that was read is TGTGCCAGCAGCCCGACACAGGGAATAAGCACCGGGGAG.

This clone has a count of ten or more. The read terminates 3 residues ahead of where the CDR3 ends, so the germline J gene completes it. The V and J genes are TRBV18 and TRBJ2-7; 10 positions agree with TRBD1. The CDR3 is 17 amino acids. Germline trimming cut 1 base from V and 5 bases from J; bases unmatched to any gene: 11. Germline values: CDR1 KGHSH, CDR2 LQKENI. This CDR3 is CASSPRVGTGDWDEQYF. The CDR3 bases that were read are TGTGCCAGCTCACCACGAGTGGGGACAGGGGATTGGGACGAG.

This clone occurred many times. Read coverage stops 3 residues before the CDR3 terminus; the germline J gene supplies the remainder. The rearrangement joins TRBV20-1 to TRBJ2-5, with 7 bases identical to TRBD2. The CDR3 covers 13 residues. With V trimmed by 3 bases and J by 5 bases, 6 bases remained unmatched. The V gene's germline CDR1 is DFQATT and CDR2 SNEGSKA (reference sequence). The CDR3 DNA, read in part, is TGCAGTGCTAGCGCGGGGGTGGGGGAGACC. Protein: CSASAGVGET. In full, the CDR3 is CSASAGVGETQYF.

This clone was observed a handful of times. The missing CDR3 end, 3 residues past where the read stops, is filled in from the germline J gene. V and J are TRBV19 and TRBJ2-1; D is unresolved. The germline gives CDR1 LNHDA, CDR2 SQIVND (reference sequence). The CDR3 covers 15 residues. Trimming pared 5 bases from V and 0 bases from J, leaving 11 bases between. This chain's CDR3 is CASSAGRLSYNEQFF. The covered CDR3 bases are TGTGCCAGTAGTGCTGGGCGTCTCTCCTACAATGAG.

This clone was counted at least ten times. The CDR3 end lies 3 residues beyond the end of the read and is filled in from the germline J gene. V gene TRBV5-1 combines with J gene TRBJ2-3; tentatively, D is TRBD2 (5 bases). This CDR3 comprises 16 residues. Trimming took 0 bases from V and 1 from J, leaving 12 bases between them. The germline gives CDR1 SGHRS, CDR2 YFSETQ. Partial CDR3 DNA: TGCGCCAGCAGCTTGGTTCGCGGGTTTGGCACAGATACG. Residues: CASSLVRGFGTDT. The CDR3 as a whole reads CASSLVRGFGTDTQYF.

This clone was counted at least ten times. The read ends 3 residues shy of where the CDR3 ends; the end is completed using the germline J gene. The chain couples TRBV5-1 to TRBJ2-4, with 7 bases that match TRBD1. CDR1 is SGHRS and CDR2 is YFSETQ in the germline V gene. The junction had 4 bases not matched to a gene; V was cut back by 4 bases and J by 3 bases. This CDR3 has 14 amino acids. The DNA read from the CDR3 is TGCGCCAGCAGCGGGACAGCGGACAAAAACATT. Its translation: CASSGTADKNI. Given in full, the CDR3 is CASSGTADKNIQYF.

A remark on this clone: The read stops 3 residues short of the end of the CDR3; the missing end is completed from the germline J gene. The chain carries TRBV5-1 and TRBJ2-5, with D possibly being TRBD2 (6 bases). The CDR3 covers 15 residues. Germline V CDR1 and CDR2: SGHRS, YFSETQ. Trimming removed 3 bases at V and 1 base at J, with 13 bases between. The covered CDR3 bases are TGCGCCAGCAGCTCGCACCTCGGGGGCCAAGAGACC. Translating it yields CASSSHLGGQET. The entire CDR3 protein reads CASSSHLGGQETQYF. Full variable domain (missing parts from reference TRBV5-1 and TRBJ2-5): KAGVTQTPRYLIKTRGQQVTLSCSPISGHRSVSWYQQTPGQGLQFLFEYFSETQRNKGNFPGRFSGRQFSNSRSEMNVSTLELGDSALYLCASSSHLGGQETQYFGPGTRLLVL.

CDR3 region: CASSRTAGVVYEQYF. Partial CDR3 DNA: TGTGCCAGCAGCCGAACGGCAGGGGTCGTCTACGAG. The chain employs TRBV2 and TRBJ2-7, with D maybe TRBD1 (6 bases). The CDR3 end lies 3 residues beyond the end of the read and is filled in from the germline J gene. Trimming removed 6 bases at V and 3 bases at J, with 18 bases between. In germline, CDR1 is SNHLY, CDR2 FYNNEI. The CDR3 is made up of 15 amino acids. The whole variable domain, remainder taken from reference TRBV2 and TRBJ2-7, is EPEVTQTPSHQVTQMGQEVILRCVPISNHLYFYWYRQILGQKVEFLVSFYNNEISEKSEIFDDQFSVERPDGSNFTLKIRSTKLEDSAMYFCASSRTAGVVYEQYFGPGTRLTVT.

This clone has ten or more counts. The missing CDR3 end, 3 residues past where the read stops, is filled in from the germline J gene. V and J are TRBV20-1 and TRBJ1-4; D gene uncertain. CDR1 is DFQATT, CDR2 SNEGSKA, per germline (reference sequence). Deletions cut 1 base from V and 4 bases from J, with 7 bases between. CDR3 length: 13 residues. CDR3 region: CSARGQRNEKLFF. Incomplete CDR3 DNA: TGCAGTGCTAGAGGTCAGCGTAATGAAAAA.

This clone has only a few counts. The read halts 3 residues ahead of the CDR3 end, with the missing end drawn from the germline J gene. This rearrangement joins TRBV19 to TRBJ2-1; 11 positions match TRBD2. V was pared by 5 bases and J by 5 bases, with 5 bases of the junction left unmatched. Looked up from germline, CDR1 is LNHDA and CDR2 is SQIVND (reference sequence). The CDR3 is 15 residues long. CDR3 DNA (partial): TGTGCCAGTAGTGTGACTAGCGGGATTAACAATGAG. Translation: CASSVTSGINNE. The whole CDR3 reads CASSVTSGINNEQFF.

The table lists this clone with many counts. The read comes to an end 3 residues before the CDR3 does, leaving the germline J gene to fill in the end. The chain joins TRBV19 to TRBJ1-1; TRBD1 matches at 10 bases. Germline lookup yields CDR1 LNHDA and CDR2 SQIVND (reference sequence). CDR3 length equals 15 residues. V lost 3 bases to trimming and J lost 3 bases; unmatched junction nucleotides: 4. The CDR3: CASSIMGTGDTEAFF. The CDR3 bases that were read are TGTGCCAGTAGTATTATGGGGACAGGGGACACTGAA. Full variable domain (rest looked up from reference TRBV19 and TRBJ1-1): DGGITQSPKYLFRKEGQNVTLSCEQNLNHDAMYWYRQDPGQGLRLIYYSQIVNDFQKGDIAEGYSVSREKKESFPLTVTSAQKNPTAFYLCASSIMGTGDTEAFFGQGTRLTVV.

This clone has more than one count but fewer than ten. The read falls 3 residues short of the CDR3 end, and the missing part is taken from the germline J gene. The chain links TRBV6-1 to TRBJ2-1; weak D call: TRBD1 (5 bases). The CDR3 length is 15 residues. Germline CDR1 MNHNS, CDR2 SASEGT. The V end was cut by 0 bases, the J end by 2 bases, with 8 bases between. CDR3 DNA, as far as it was read: TGTGCCAGCAGTGAAGCCCAGGGTGCCTACAATGAG. Amino acids: CASSEAQGAYNE. The whole CDR3 is CASSEAQGAYNEQFF.

CDR3: CASSLAAGGASYEQYF. The DNA read from the CDR3 is TGTGCCAGCAGCTTAGCCGCAGGGGGCGCGTCCTACGAG. The chain recombines TRBV7-6 with TRBJ2-7; TRBD1 matches at 8 bases. The CDR3 goes on 3 residues after the read ends, and that part is filled in from the germline J gene. Looked up from germline, CDR1 is SGHVS and CDR2 is FNYEAQ. The CDR3 spans 16 residues. Unmatched junction bases numbered 5, after V lost 0 bases and J lost 1 base.

This clone was seen ten or more times. From the germline J gene comes the end of the CDR3, since the read stops 3 residues before it. This chain joins TRBV20-1 and TRBJ2-4; 7 nucleotides align to TRBD2. Germline lookup yields CDR1 DFQATT and CDR2 SNEGSKA (reference sequence). This CDR3 contains 16 residues. The V gene end was trimmed by 3 bases and the J gene end by 0 bases; junction bases not matched to a gene: 8. The CDR3 sequence is CSASGRTILAKNIQYF. The part of the CDR3 DNA that was read is TGCAGTGCTAGCGGGAGGACTATACTAGCCAAAAACATT.

This clone was seen many times. The CDR3 end falls 3 residues outside the read, so it is completed with the germline J gene. The chain has TRBV18 and TRBJ2-1; 12 bases agree with TRBD2. This CDR3 region has 15 residues. Looked up from germline, CDR1 is KGHSH and CDR2 is LQKENI. The trim removed 6 bases at V and 7 bases at J, leaving 7 bases unmatched. Incomplete CDR3 DNA: TGTGCCAGCTCGCCGACTAGCGGGGGAGTAAATGAG. Translated, it gives CASSPTSGGVNE. The full CDR3 reads CASSPTSGGVNEQFF.

The table lists this clone with a few counts. The DNA ends 3 residues before the CDR3 does, and the rest of the CDR3 is filled in from the germline J gene. The V call is TRBV7-8, the J call TRBJ2-1, with 14 bases aligning to TRBD2. Germline V gene sequence: CDR1 SGHVS, CDR2 FQNEAQ. V lost 5 bases to trimming and J lost 3 bases; unmatched junction nucleotides: 9. The CDR3 consists of 18 residues. The chain's CDR3 is CASSPGTSGRYRYNEQFF. The sequenced CDR3 bases are TGTGCCAGCAGCCCCGGGACTAGCGGGAGATATCGCTACAATGAG.

This clone was picked up a small number of times. The read finishes 3 residues shy of the CDR3 end, and the germline J gene is used to complete it. The chain joins TRBV19 to TRBJ2-2; TRBD2 matches at 9 bases. V was pared by 10 bases and J by 8 bases, with 8 bases of the junction left unmatched. This CDR3 contains 13 residues. Germline-derived CDR1 and CDR2 are LNHDA and SQIVND (reference sequence). The CDR3: CATAGGPGGELFF. CDR3 DNA (partial): TGTGCCACTGCGGGAGGGCCCGGTGGGGAG.

In the case of this clone: The read ends 3 residues shy of where the CDR3 ends; the end is completed using the germline J gene. The V call is TRBV11-2, the J call TRBJ2-7; the match to TRBD2 covers 11 bases. CDR1 and CDR2 (germline): SGHAT, FQNNGV. The CDR3 spans 14 residues. V lost 5 bases to trimming and J lost 6 bases; unmatched junction nucleotides: 6. CDR3 DNA (partial): TGTGCCAGCAGCCACGTAGCGGGAGGGCCCGAG. Translation: CASSHVAGGPE. The full CDR3 sequence reads CASSHVAGGPEQYF. The complete variable domain, with remaining parts taken from reference TRBV11-2 and TRBJ2-7, reads EAGVAQSPRYKIIEKRQSVAFWCNPISGHATLYWYQQILGQGPKLLIQFQNNGVVDDSQLPKDRFSAERLKGVDSTLKIQPAKLEDSAVYLCASSHVAGGPEQYFGPGTRLTVT.

Remarks on this clone: The read finishes 3 residues shy of the CDR3 end, and the germline J gene is used to complete it. V usage is TRBV19 and J usage is TRBJ1-1; TRBD1 matches at 9 bases. The CDR3 extends over 15 amino acids. CDR1 LNHDA and CDR2 SQIVND come from the germline V gene (reference sequence). With 4 bases clipped from V and 0 bases from J, the junction kept 3 bases outside the gene matches. The covered CDR3 bases are TGTGCCAGTAGTACCCGGGACAGGGTGAACACTGAA. This encodes CASSTRDRVNTE. The entire CDR3 is CASSTRDRVNTEAFF.

In regard to this clone: The DNA ends 3 residues before the CDR3 does, and the rest of the CDR3 is filled in from the germline J gene. V usage is TRBV7-2 and J usage is TRBJ2-7; 8 bases line up with TRBD2. CDR3 size: 15 residues. Per germline, CDR1 SGHTA and CDR2 FQGNSA. J gave up 0 bases and V 4 bases, and 5 bases lay outside the gene matches. The CDR3 sequence is CASSSYAGGSYEQYF. Incomplete CDR3 DNA: TGTGCCAGCAGCTCTTACGCGGGGGGCTCCTACGAG. The full variable domain, with the rest looked up from reference TRBV7-2 and TRBJ2-7, is GAGVSQSPSNKVTEKGKDVELRCDPISGHTALYWYRQSLGQGLEFLIYFQGNSAPDKSGLPSDRFSAERTGGSVSTLTIQRTQQEDSAVYLCASSSYAGGSYEQYFGPGTRLTVT.

This clone was seen repeatedly, ten times or more. Read data end 3 residues before the CDR3 end; the end is taken from the germline J gene. V and J are TRBV5-1 and TRBJ1-1; D gene unclear. The CDR3 spans 11 residues. Trimming took 7 bases from V and 5 from J, leaving 9 bases between them. Germline V gene sequence: CDR1 SGHRS, CDR2 YFSETQ. The DNA read from the CDR3 is TGCGCCAGCCGGGGAGAGACTGAA. This gives the protein CASRGETE. Given in full, the CDR3 is CASRGETEAFF. Based on the CDR3 plus reference TRBV5-1 and TRBJ1-1, the full variable domain is KAGVTQTPRYLIKTRGQQVTLSCSPISGHRSVSWYQQTPGQGLQFLFEYFSETQRNKGNFPGRFSGRQFSNSRSEMNVSTLELGDSALYLCASRGETEAFFGQGTRLTVV.

This clone was seen many times. CDR3 DNA (partial): TGTGCCAGTAGTCCCACCGGCGGGAGGGAGAGCAATCAGCCC. Encoded protein: CASSPTGGRESNQP. The entire CDR3 is CASSPTGGRESNQPQHF. This chain links TRBV19 with TRBJ1-5; D is unclear. The CDR3 end lies 3 residues beyond the end of the read and is filled in from the germline J gene. The CDR3 is 17 amino acids. Germline V CDR1 and CDR2: LNHDA, SQIVND (reference sequence). The ends were cut back, 5 bases at V and 1 base at J, with 18 bases in the middle.

This clone was seen more than once but under ten times. The CDR3 end is not reached by the read, which stops 3 residues before it; the germline J gene fills it in. This sequence joins TRBV29-1 and TRBJ2-1; 9 bases are a match to TRBD2. V dropped 4 bases and J dropped 0; count of bases not matched to a gene: 7. The germline V gene has CDR1 SQVTM and CDR2 ANQGSEA. The CDR3 loop spans 16 amino acids. CDR3 region: CSVAGTSRSSYNEQFF. CDR3 DNA, as far as it was read: TGCAGCGTTGCCGGGACTAGCAGGAGCTCCTACAATGAG.